This T cell receptor beta chain comes out of a study of control samples from healthy donors and cancer patients. Germline V gene sequence: CDR1 MDHEN, CDR2 SYDVKM. Trimming stripped 4 bases from V and 8 bases from J, with 11 bases between. CDR3 length equals 12 residues. Profiled with immunoSEQ multiplex PCR; TCRdb holds only in-frame clones, not every one. Here the sample spans some 90,000 clones, approximately 91% being singletons. The TCR was taken from a woman aged 55-75 years in good health. The sequenced sample was blood. The V and J genes are TRBV28 and TRBJ1-1; possibly TRBD1 for D (5 bases). The CDR3 bases are TGTGCCAGCAGTTCCCGACAGCTAGAAGCTTTCTTT. It encodes CASSSRQLEAFF.